The rows below give T cell receptor beta chains drawn from one sample of a study of T cell responses to AZD1222 COVID-19 vaccine. Assay used: immunoSEQ multiplex PCR; TCRdb lists only in-frame clones, some missing. The sample records around 58,000 clones, around 83% being singletons. The sample consisted of peripheral blood, taken on day 0 of AZD1222 vaccination. Every receptor here comes from an adult in good health. The CDR3 runs from the conserved cysteine through the conserved F or W. A D gene is named only where the DNA matches it firmly. The size of a clone is reported for some rows only, either as once, few or many, or as a class for expanded clones.

TRBJ2-7	TRBV6-2/TRBV6-3	TRBD1	few	TGTGCCAGCAGTTACGCCGGGACAGGTCGACGTAGAAACAGCTCCTACGAGCAGTACTTC	CASSYAGTGRRRNSSYEQYF
TRBJ2-7	TRBV9	.	.	TGTGCCAGCAGCGTAGGTTCTAGAGATCTATACGAGCAGTACTTC	CASSVGSRDLYEQYF
TRBJ1-6	TRBV10-3	TRBD1	.	TGTGCCATCAGTGAGCCTGCGGGGGGACAGGGTTATTCACCCCTCCACTTT	CAISEPAGGQGYSPLHF
TRBJ1-5	TRBV27	.	.	TGTGCCAGCAGTCCCTCAGAACGGGTCCACAATCAGCCCCAGCATTTT	CASSPSERVHNQPQHF
TRBJ1-3	TRBV7-6	TRBD1	.	TGTGCCAGCAGCTTGACCGGGACAGGGGGCGGAAACACCATATATTTT	CASSLTGTGGGNTIYF
TRBJ1-4	TRBV10-3	.	.	TGTGCCATCAAGGGGACGGACGTAAATGAAAAACTGTTTTTT	CAIKGTDVNEKLFF
TRBJ1-1	TRBV14	TRBD1	few	TGTGCCAGCAGCCTTCCCATTCCCGGGACAGGCTTCTTTAACACTGAAGCTTTCTTT	CASSLPIPGTGFFNTEAFF
TRBJ2-3	TRBV12-3/TRBV12-4	.	.	TGTGCCAGCAGTTTAACGGATACGCAGTATTTT	CASSLTDTQYF
TRBJ1-1	TRBV10-3	.	.	TGTGCCATCAGTGAGTCCGGGAACAGGCGAATTACTGAAGCTTTCTTT	CAISESGNRRITEAFF
TRBJ1-2	TRBV6-6	.	.	TGTGCCAGCACCCTCCCCCCCAGCTATGGCTACACCTTC	CASTLPPSYGYTF
TRBJ1-5	TRBV28	.	few	TGTGCCAGCAGTTTAGAGGGAGGCAATCAGCCCCAGCATTTT	CASSLEGGNQPQHF
TRBJ1-2	TRBV5-8	TRBD1	.	TGTGCCAGCAGCCCAGGACAGGGATCATTTAAACTGTATGGCTACACCTTC	CASSPGQGSFKLYGYTF
TRBJ1-1	TRBV7-3	.	.	TGTGCCAGCAGCGCCTCCCCGACAACGAACACTGAAGCTTTCTTT	CASSASPTTNTEAFF
TRBJ1-2	TRBV5-4	.	.	TGTGCCAGCAGCCCCCCCCGGCACTATGGCTACACCTTC	CASSPPRHYGYTF
TRBJ2-7	TRBV2	.	.	TGTGCCAGCAGTGTCCTCGGACGGACGGGAGAGCAGTACTTC	CASSVLGRTGEQYF
TRBJ2-5	TRBV4-3	.	.	TGCGCCAGCAGCCAAGAGGTACGGCCTCAAGAGACCCAGTACTTC	CASSQEVRPQETQYF
TRBJ2-7	TRBV7-9	.	.	TGTGCCAGCAGCTTAGCAGCAACCTACGAGCAGTACTTC	CASSLAATYEQYF
TRBJ1-1	TRBV19	.	.	TGTGCCAGTAGTATAGATACAGACCCTGCCACTGAAGCTTTCTTT	CASSIDTDPATEAFF
TRBJ1-5	TRBV19	TRBD1	.	TGTGCCAGTAGTATTTTCTCGGACAGGATCAATCAGCCCCAGCATTTT	CASSIFSDRINQPQHF
TRBJ1-4	TRBV18	.	.	TGTGCCAGCTCCCCAGGCGCAACTAATGAAAAACTGTTTTTT	CASSPGATNEKLFF
TRBJ1-2	TRBV5-8	TRBD1	.	TGTGCCAGCAGCAACTCGGATCTCCGGGACAGCCACTACACCTTC	CASSNSDLRDSHYTF
TRBJ2-7	TRBV28	.	.	TGTGCCAGCAGTTTGGGACTGGGAAAGTCCTACGAGCAGTACTTC	CASSLGLGKSYEQYF
TRBJ1-1	TRBV24-1	.	.	TGTGCCACTAGGGGACAGAACACTGAAGCTTTCTTT	CATRGQNTEAFF
TRBJ2-7	TRBV6-2/TRBV6-3	TRBD2	.	TGTGCCAGCAGTACTCCGGGACAGGGACTAGCGGGGCTCTACGAGCAGTACTTC	CASSTPGQGLAGLYEQYF
TRBJ1-2	TRBV19	.	.	TGTGCCAGTAGTATAGGGACTAACTATGGCTACACCTTC	CASSIGTNYGYTF
TRBJ1-6	TRBV6-2/TRBV6-3	.	few	TGTGCCAGCGGCCCCACGAACTCACCCCTCCACTTT	CASGPTNSPLHF
TRBJ2-1	TRBV18	TRBD2	.	TGTGCCAGCTCACCCGGAGGTAGCGGGAGCTACAATGAGCAGTTCTTC	CASSPGGSGSYNEQFF
TRBJ2-3	TRBV29-1	.	.	TGCAGCGTTGAGCAGGACCCAGCAGATACGCAGTATTTT	CSVEQDPADTQYF
TRBJ1-3	TRBV7-2	.	.	TGTGCCAGCAGCTTAGTAGGCGTTGACTCTGGAAACACCATATATTTT	CASSLVGVDSGNTIYF
TRBJ2-7	TRBV19	TRBD2	.	TGTGCCACTAAGGGGACTAATTCCTACGAGCAGTACTTC	CATKGTNSYEQYF
TRBJ1-4	TRBV28	TRBD1	.	TGTGCCAGCAGTCAAACAGGGGGAGGAGAAAAACTGTTTTTT	CASSQTGGGEKLFF
TRBJ1-4	TRBV16	.	once	TGTGCCAGCAGCCAAATGCAGGGAGAAAAACTGTTTTTT	CASSQMQGEKLFF
TRBJ1-4	TRBV6-2/TRBV6-3	.	.	TGTGCCAGCAGTTCGGGACAATTGGGAGAAAAACTGTTTTTT	CASSSGQLGEKLFF
TRBJ1-5	TRBV6-6	TRBD1	.	TGTGCCAGCAGTCCCCTCAACAGGGGATACACTAGCAATCAGCCCCAGCATTTT	CASSPLNRGYTSNQPQHF
TRBJ1-2	TRBV30	TRBD1	.	TGTGCCTGGAGTGCTTGGGACAGGCGGAGTCATGGCTACACCTTC	CAWSAWDRRSHGYTF
TRBJ2-1	TRBV24-1	TRBD2	few	TGTGCCACCAGTGACCCCGGGCTAGCGGTCAACAATGAGCAGTTCTTC	CATSDPGLAVNNEQFF
TRBJ2-2	TRBV14	TRBD2	.	TGTGCCAGCAGCCCGGGCGGGGGGCGAGTCACCGGGGAGCTGTTTTTT	CASSPGGGRVTGELFF
TRBJ1-5	TRBV28	.	.	TGTGCCAGCAGCTACAAACAGGGTTTCGGTAGCAATCAGCCCCAGCATTTT	CASSYKQGFGSNQPQHF
TRBJ1-1	TRBV6-2/TRBV6-3	.	.	TGTGCCAGCAGTTACTTCCCCAACCGAGTCCCTGAAGCTTTCTTT	CASSYFPNRVPEAFF
TRBJ2-7	TRBV20-1	TRBD2	medium-sized	TGCAGTGCTAGTGTTGCGACTAGCGGATCCTACGAGCAGTACTTC	CSASVATSGSYEQYF
TRBJ1-2	TRBV30	.	.	TGTGCCTGGAGTTTATCCGGATTTGACTACACCTTC	CAWSLSGFDYTF
TRBJ1-2	TRBV19	.	.	TGTGCCAGTAGTCTTTCCTATGGCTACACCTTC	CASSLSYGYTF
TRBJ1-1	TRBV29-1	.	.	TGCAGCGTGGCCAGGGGAGACACTGAAGCTTTCTTT	CSVARGDTEAFF
TRBJ2-5	TRBV25-1	.	.	TGTGCCAGCAGCGACCCTGGGGGGCTGCGGGAGACCCAGTACTTC	CASSDPGGLRETQYF
TRBJ1-2	TRBV2	TRBD1	once	TGTGCCAGCAGTGATGCTCAGGGGGCGCGGGGCTACACCTTC	CASSDAQGARGYTF
TRBJ1-5	TRBV4-3	TRBD1	few	TGCGCCAGCAGCCAAGATAGCAGACAGGGGCATCAGCCCCAGCATTTT	CASSQDSRQGHQPQHF
TRBJ2-7	TRBV18	TRBD2	.	TGTGCCAGCTCACTGGGACTAGCGGGAGCGGGAGACGAGCAGTACTTC	CASSLGLAGAGDEQYF
TRBJ2-7	TRBV19	TRBD1	.	TGTGCCAGTAGTATAAGGCAGGGGGCCTCCTACGAGCAGTACTTC	CASSIRQGASYEQYF
TRBJ2-3	TRBV5-1	.	once	TGCGCCAGCAGCTTGGTAGGCCGCACAGATACGCAGTATTTT	CASSLVGRTDTQYF
TRBJ2-1	TRBV5-1	.	.	TGCGCCAGCAGCTTACCCGGGACTCCGGGGAATGAGCAGTTCTTC	CASSLPGTPGNEQFF
TRBJ2-5	TRBV7-3	.	.	TGTGCCAGCAGCGTACAGGGTGAAGGGACCCAGTACTTC	CASSVQGEGTQYF
TRBJ2-1	TRBV6-4	TRBD2	.	TGTGCCAGCGGCCGGGAGGACTACAATGAGCAGTTCTTC	CASGREDYNEQFF
TRBJ2-1	TRBV29-1	TRBD1	.	TGCAGCGTTGAAGGGACAGGGTCCTACAATGAGCAGTTCTTC	CSVEGTGSYNEQFF
TRBJ2-7	TRBV16	.	once	TGTGCCAGCAGCCAATACGGCAGGGCACGGCGCAACGAGCAGTACTTC	CASSQYGRARRNEQYF